Following are 26 T cell receptor beta chains from one sample sequenced in a study of T cell responses to AZD1222 COVID-19 vaccine. Generated by immunoSEQ multiplex PCR, the TCRdb table keeps only in-frame clones and is missing some. The table includes roughly 140,000 clones, more than 70% detected once. The sequencing used peripheral blood, collected on day 0 of MenACWY control vaccination. These receptor sequences come from an adult in good health.

This chain connects TRBV7-9 to TRBJ2-4; 8 bases line up with TRBD1. Germline CDR1 and CDR2: SEHNR and FQNEAQ (reference sequence). The CDR3 extends over 17 amino acids. V trimming: 5 bases; J trimming: 0 bases; junction bases outside the gene matches: 9. The CDR3 sequence is CASSNQRQGRAKNIQYF. The DNA of the CDR3 is TGTGCCAGCAGCAACCAGAGACAGGGGAGAGCCAAAAACATTCAGTACTTC.

The count of this clone is one. The chain couples TRBV5-1 to TRBJ1-1; D gene uncertain. There are 13 residues in the CDR3. The germline V gene has CDR1 SGHRS and CDR2 YFSETQ. V dropped 0 bases and J dropped 7 bases, with 10 bases sitting between them. CDR3 DNA: TGCGCCAGCAGCTTGGGCGCAGGCGATGAAGCTTTCTTT. Translation gives CASSLGAGDEAFF. Supplemented by reference TRBV5-1 and TRBJ1-1, the full variable domain reads KAGVTQTPRYLIKTRGQQVTLSCSPISGHRSVSWYQQTPGQGLQFLFEYFSETQRNKGNFPGRFSGRQFSNSRSEMNVSTLELGDSALYLCASSLGAGDEAFFGQGTRLTVV.

J is TRBJ1-1 and V is TRBV11-3; D call uncertain. V lost 7 bases to trimming and J lost 0 bases, with 21 bases between them. CDR1 and CDR2 (germline): SGHNT, YENEEA. The CDR3 covers 17 residues. CDR3 bases: TGTGCCAGCACTCCCGGTGGTAGGTTAAACATGAACACTGAAGCTTTCTTT. It codes for CASTPGGRLNMNTEAFF.

This clone was seen only once. V and J are TRBV29-1 and TRBJ1-4; D is uncertain. V dropped 4 bases and J dropped 6 bases, with 6 bases sitting between them. Germline V lookup: CDR1 SQVTM, CDR2 ANQGSEA. The CDR3 runs to 11 residues. CDR3 in DNA: TGCAGCGTTGTAAGGGATGAAAAACTGTTTTTT. Translated, it gives CSVVRDEKLFF.

The rearrangement uses TRBV9 and TRBJ2-5; D assignment may be TRBD1 or TRBD2 (5 bases each). The germline V gene has CDR1 SGDLS and CDR2 YYNGEE. The V end was cut by 4 bases, the J end by 1 base, with 11 bases between. The CDR3 is 14 residues long. This chain's CDR3 is CASSPRGLQETQYF. The CDR3 coding sequence is TGTGCCAGCAGCCCGAGGGGCCTCCAAGAGACCCAGTACTTC.

The chain is built from TRBV6-2 or TRBV6-3 and TRBJ1-1; D is possibly TRBD1 (5 bases). CDR3 length: 14 amino acids. Between the trimmed V and J ends, which lost 0 bases and 6 bases, there was a span of 11 bases. CDR1 is MNHEY, CDR2 SVGEGT, per germline. CDR3 protein: CASSYSTVSAEAFF. The CDR3 region has the DNA TGTGCCAGCAGTTACTCGACAGTTAGCGCTGAAGCTTTCTTT.

This CDR3 reads CASSSQDREEKLFF. The CDR3 region has the DNA TGTGCCAGCAGTTCCCAAGACAGGGAAGAAAAACTGTTTTTT. The J gene is TRBJ1-4, the V gene TRBV27, with TRBD1 matching 7 bases. The CDR3 has 14 residues. Per the germline V gene, CDR1 is MNHEY and CDR2 is SMNVEV (reference sequence). After removal of 4 bases from V and 8 bases from J, the junction contained 7 bases not matched to a gene.

This chain connects TRBV4-3 to TRBJ1-4; D may be TRBD1 (6 bases). Per the germline V gene, CDR1 is LGHNA and CDR2 is YSLEER. V shed 0 bases and J shed 8 bases, with 7 bases lying between them. This CDR3 region has 13 residues. CDR3 sequence reads: CASSQEGGEKLFF. The CDR3 DNA is TGCGCCAGCAGCCAAGAAGGGGGGGAAAAACTGTTTTTT.

The chain employs TRBV5-1 and TRBJ1-2; 9 bases are a match to TRBD1. The junction had 11 bases not matched to a gene; V was cut back by 4 bases and J by 4 bases. Germline V lookup: CDR1 SGHRS, CDR2 YFSETQ. The CDR3 extends over 16 amino acids. The CDR3 bases are TGCGCCAGCAGCCTCACCGGGGGACAGGGAGGCTATGGCTACACCTTC. Protein sequence: CASSLTGGQGGYGYTF.

The chain carries TRBV19 and TRBJ2-7; D is ambiguous. V was cut by 10 bases and J by 1 base, with 17 bases left in between. Per germline, CDR1 LNHDA and CDR2 SQIVND (reference sequence). The CDR3 length is 14 residues. This CDR3 is CATQSPGNSYEQYF. The CDR3 coding sequence is TGTGCCACCCAGAGTCCGGGTAATTCCTACGAGCAGTACTTC. The variable domain in full, with the rest retrieved from reference TRBV19 and TRBJ2-7, is DGGITQSPKYLFRKEGQNVTLSCEQNLNHDAMYWYRQDPGQGLRLIYYSQIVNDFQKGDIAEGYSVSREKKESFPLTVTSAQKNPTAFYLCATQSPGNSYEQYFGPGTRLTVT.

The chain couples TRBV14 to TRBJ1-2; tentative D call: TRBD1 (5 bases). Germline assignment: CDR1 SGHDN and CDR2 FVKESK. This CDR3 contains 18 residues. V lost 1 base and J 1 base, leaving 19 bases between the germline ends. CDR3 DNA sequence: TGTGCCAGCAGCCAAGTATGGGGACTAGCGGGAGATAACTATGGCTACACCTTC. This sequence encodes CASSQVWGLAGDNYGYTF.

V and J are TRBV7-9 and TRBJ1-2; TRBD1 matches 7 bases. Trimming at V came to 5 bases and at J to 3 bases, leaving 9 bases not matched to a gene. The CDR3 totals 15 residues. The V gene's germline CDR1 is SEHNR and CDR2 FQNEAQ (reference sequence). The CDR3: CASSLSEGADYGYTF. The CDR3 DNA reads TGTGCCAGCAGCCTTTCCGAGGGGGCAGACTATGGCTACACCTTC.

This CDR3 is CATSRVGQGLSYNEQFF. The CDR3 region has the DNA TGTGCCACCAGCAGAGTAGGACAGGGCCTATCCTACAATGAGCAGTTCTTC. The V and J genes are TRBV15 and TRBJ2-1; 8 bases match TRBD1. The germline V gene encodes CDR1 LNHNV and CDR2 YYDKDF (reference sequence). CDR3 length: 17 residues. The junction had 6 bases not matched to a gene; V was cut back by 1 base and J by 1 base.

The chain joins TRBV30 to TRBJ2-7; 7 bases align to TRBD1. The germline CDR1 and CDR2 sequences are GTSNPN and SVGIG (reference sequence). After removal of 3 bases from V and 3 bases from J, the junction contained 5 bases not matched to a gene. The length of the CDR3 is 13 residues. As DNA, the CDR3 is TGTGCCTGGAGCCTCGGACAGGTCTACGAGCAGTACTTC. Translation: CAWSLGQVYEQYF.

V usage is TRBV11-2 and J usage is TRBJ2-3; TRBD2 aligns across 10 bases. CDR1 and CDR2 from the germline V gene are SGHAT and FQNNGV. CDR3 length equals 14 residues. V gave up 5 bases and J gave up 4 bases; unmatched junction bases: 3. The CDR3 protein is CASSLAGVSDTQYF. DNA for the CDR3: TGTGCCAGCAGCCTAGCGGGAGTATCAGATACGCAGTATTTT.

This clone was counted once. The CDR3 is CASSLKNTPQHF. CDR3 DNA sequence: TGTGCCAGCAGTCTAAAAAATACGCCCCAGCATTTT. The J gene is TRBJ1-5, the V gene TRBV28, with D uncertain. Germline V gene data show CDR1 as MDHEN and CDR2 as SYDVKM. V was pared by 5 bases and J by 9 bases, with 11 bases between. This CDR3 is 12 amino acids long.

CDR3 coding DNA: TGTGCCAGCCGTAGGGGCACAGATACGCAGTATTTT. Protein: CASRRGTDTQYF. The chain couples TRBV2 to TRBJ2-3; D call uncertain. The CDR3 consists of 12 residues. V lost 8 bases, J lost 1 base, and 7 bases lay in between. Germline CDR1 is SNHLY and CDR2 is FYNNEI.

The chain carries TRBV15 and TRBJ1-2; D gene unclear. This CDR3 has 15 residues. V was pared by 0 bases and J by 3 bases, with 11 bases between. The germline V gene encodes CDR1 LNHNV and CDR2 YYDKDF (reference sequence). The CDR3 coding sequence is TGTGCCACCAGCAGAGATCGTGGCTCCTACTATGGCTACACCTTC. Its translation: CATSRDRGSYYGYTF.

J is TRBJ1-5 and V is TRBV2, with 10 bases matching TRBD1. The CDR3 runs to 16 residues. V was clipped by 11 bases and J by 4 bases; unmatched bases: 14. In germline, CDR1 is SNHLY, CDR2 FYNNEI. In nucleotides, the CDR3 is TGTGCCGCTTCACACCTGCGGGACAGGGGAAATCAGCCCCAGCATTTT. It specifies CAASHLRDRGNQPQHF.

V is TRBV5-1 and J is TRBJ2-7; weak D call: TRBD1 (5 bases). V gave up 7 bases and J gave up 7 bases, with 27 bases separating them. This CDR3 comprises 16 residues. Germline CDR1 reads SGHRS; CDR2 reads YFSETQ. The CDR3: CASSRLLTVRPREQYF. The CDR3 region has the DNA TGCGCCAGCTCAAGGCTGCTGACAGTCCGCCCCCGGGAGCAGTACTTC.

CDR3 in DNA: TGTGCCAGCAGCTACCCCGGGACAGGGGGCTTCACTGAGCAGTTCTTC. This translates into CASSYPGTGGFTEQFF. J is TRBJ2-1 and V is TRBV7-9, with 12 bases lining up with TRBD1. The CDR3 has 16 residues. Germline loops: CDR1 SEHNR, CDR2 FQNEAQ (reference sequence). Germline trimming cut 4 bases from V and 9 bases from J; bases unmatched to any gene: 10. Complete variable domain (other parts from reference TRBV7-9 and TRBJ2-1): DTGVSQNPRHKITKRGQNVTFRCDPISEHNRLYWYRQTLGQGPEFLTYFQNEAQLEKSRLLSDRFSAERPKGSFSTLEIQRTEQGDSAMYLCASSYPGTGGFTEQFFGPGTRLTVL.

The V gene is TRBV24-1, the J gene TRBJ1-5, with D unresolved. CDR3 length: 14 amino acids. Trimming took 5 bases from V and 4 from J, leaving 11 bases between them. Germline V gene data show CDR1 as KGHDR and CDR2 as SFDVKD. The CDR3 is CATSGLGRNQPQHF. The CDR3 region has the DNA TGTGCCACCAGTGGTCTGGGAAGGAATCAGCCCCAGCATTTT.

The J gene is TRBJ2-2, the V gene TRBV9; 7 positions agree with TRBD1. V was clipped by 1 base and J by 1 base; unmatched bases: 1. Germline values: CDR1 SGDLS, CDR2 YYNGEE. The CDR3 is 15 amino acids. The CDR3 here is CASSVHRGNTGELFF. DNA for the CDR3: TGTGCCAGCAGCGTACACAGGGGGAACACCGGGGAGCTGTTTTTT.

With regard to this clone: The sample holds other DNA sequences that translate to the same CDR3. V gene TRBV18 combines with J gene TRBJ1-1, with D possibly being TRBD1 (6 bases). Germline values: CDR1 KGHSH, CDR2 LQKENI. With 4 bases removed from V and 3 bases from J, the gap between germline ends came to 12 bases. The CDR3 sequence is 14 residues long. This CDR3 is CASSLLTGDTEAFF. CDR3 coding DNA: TGTGCCAGCTCACTGCTGACAGGAGACACTGAAGCTTTCTTT.

This clone appeared a single time. The chain is built from TRBV27 and TRBJ1-1, with 8 bases identical to TRBD1. Unmatched junction bases numbered 9, after V lost 5 bases and J lost 1 base. CDR3 length: 16 residues. CDR1 is MNHEY, CDR2 SMNVEV, per germline (reference sequence). CDR3 DNA: TGTGCCAGCAGTCCAGGACAGGGAAGGGGGAACACTGAAGCTTTCTTT. Translated, it gives CASSPGQGRGNTEAFF.

V gene TRBV28 combines with J gene TRBJ2-3; D ambiguous. The CDR3 consists of 12 residues. V lost 2 bases and J lost 0, with 0 bases in between. Germline-derived CDR1 and CDR2 are MDHEN and SYDVKM. The CDR3 spells CASSLSTDTQYF. CDR3 sequence (DNA): TGTGCCAGCAGTTTAAGCACAGATACGCAGTATTTT.